The 2 T cell receptor beta chains presented below share a single source sample, sequenced in a study of vaccination and CD4 T cells after COVID-19. The Oncomine TCR Beta short-read assay was what sequenced the DNA obtained from cultured CD4+ T cells. TCRdb called the PCR reads again in MiXCR, with one record for every CDR3 protein. The sample holds under 15,000 distinct CDR3 sequences; approximately 50% are singletons and the top ten take 30%. The sample's treatment: roughly nine-day PBMC culture with coronavirus spike peptide pools or control peptides (ViraFEST assay). The antigens these receptors bind are not known. Sample: CD4+ T cells from blood, cultured in vitro. The receptors here all came from a human donor who had recovered from COVID-19.

The chain couples TRBV28 to TRBJ1-1, with D possibly being TRBD1 (5 bases). Germline lookup yields CDR1 MDHEN and CDR2 SYDVKM. This CDR3 has 14 amino acids. With 2 bases removed from V and 4 bases from J, the gap between germline ends came to 11 bases. CDR3 bases: TGTGCCAGCAGTTTACCAGGGAGAGTCACTGAAGCTTTCTTT. Its protein product is CASSLPGRVTEAFF. Full variable domain (missing parts from reference TRBV28 and TRBJ1-1): DVKVTQSSRYLVKRTGEKVFLECVQDMDHENMFWYRQDPGLGLRLIYFSYDVKMKEKGDIPEGYSVSREKKERFSLILESASTNQTSMYLCASSLPGRVTEAFFGQGTRLTVV.

This rearrangement joins TRBV6-1 to TRBJ1-1, with D possibly matching TRBD1 (5 bases). The CDR3 consists of 16 residues. Germline CDR1 and CDR2: MNHNS and SASEGT. The V end was cut by 6 bases, the J end by 5 bases, with 22 bases between. The CDR3 coding sequence is TGTGCCAGCAGCCTCGGGGGAGGAGGGCCGGGGACTGAAGCTTTCTTT. This encodes CASSLGGGGPGTEAFF.